Ten or more counts support the clone carrying this TCR beta chain. Trimming stripped 3 bases from V and 3 bases from J, with 13 bases between. Germline lookup yields CDR1 MNHEY and CDR2 SMNVEV (reference sequence). CDR3 length: 15 residues. MiXCR, run by TCRdb on the RT-PCR reads, gives a single entry per CDR3 protein. There are more than 600,000 distinct CDR3 sequences in the sample; 13% to 15% occur only once, and 3.6% lies in the top ten. This receptor was identified in a female donor in good health, serving as a healthy control. Sequenced material: memory CD4+ T cells from blood. V is TRBV27 and J is TRBJ2-3; D might be TRBD2 (7 bases). The chain's CDR3 is CASSFEGGVTDTQYF. The CDR3 nucleotides are TGTGCCAGCAGTTTTGAGGGGGGGGTGACAGATACGCAGTATTTT.